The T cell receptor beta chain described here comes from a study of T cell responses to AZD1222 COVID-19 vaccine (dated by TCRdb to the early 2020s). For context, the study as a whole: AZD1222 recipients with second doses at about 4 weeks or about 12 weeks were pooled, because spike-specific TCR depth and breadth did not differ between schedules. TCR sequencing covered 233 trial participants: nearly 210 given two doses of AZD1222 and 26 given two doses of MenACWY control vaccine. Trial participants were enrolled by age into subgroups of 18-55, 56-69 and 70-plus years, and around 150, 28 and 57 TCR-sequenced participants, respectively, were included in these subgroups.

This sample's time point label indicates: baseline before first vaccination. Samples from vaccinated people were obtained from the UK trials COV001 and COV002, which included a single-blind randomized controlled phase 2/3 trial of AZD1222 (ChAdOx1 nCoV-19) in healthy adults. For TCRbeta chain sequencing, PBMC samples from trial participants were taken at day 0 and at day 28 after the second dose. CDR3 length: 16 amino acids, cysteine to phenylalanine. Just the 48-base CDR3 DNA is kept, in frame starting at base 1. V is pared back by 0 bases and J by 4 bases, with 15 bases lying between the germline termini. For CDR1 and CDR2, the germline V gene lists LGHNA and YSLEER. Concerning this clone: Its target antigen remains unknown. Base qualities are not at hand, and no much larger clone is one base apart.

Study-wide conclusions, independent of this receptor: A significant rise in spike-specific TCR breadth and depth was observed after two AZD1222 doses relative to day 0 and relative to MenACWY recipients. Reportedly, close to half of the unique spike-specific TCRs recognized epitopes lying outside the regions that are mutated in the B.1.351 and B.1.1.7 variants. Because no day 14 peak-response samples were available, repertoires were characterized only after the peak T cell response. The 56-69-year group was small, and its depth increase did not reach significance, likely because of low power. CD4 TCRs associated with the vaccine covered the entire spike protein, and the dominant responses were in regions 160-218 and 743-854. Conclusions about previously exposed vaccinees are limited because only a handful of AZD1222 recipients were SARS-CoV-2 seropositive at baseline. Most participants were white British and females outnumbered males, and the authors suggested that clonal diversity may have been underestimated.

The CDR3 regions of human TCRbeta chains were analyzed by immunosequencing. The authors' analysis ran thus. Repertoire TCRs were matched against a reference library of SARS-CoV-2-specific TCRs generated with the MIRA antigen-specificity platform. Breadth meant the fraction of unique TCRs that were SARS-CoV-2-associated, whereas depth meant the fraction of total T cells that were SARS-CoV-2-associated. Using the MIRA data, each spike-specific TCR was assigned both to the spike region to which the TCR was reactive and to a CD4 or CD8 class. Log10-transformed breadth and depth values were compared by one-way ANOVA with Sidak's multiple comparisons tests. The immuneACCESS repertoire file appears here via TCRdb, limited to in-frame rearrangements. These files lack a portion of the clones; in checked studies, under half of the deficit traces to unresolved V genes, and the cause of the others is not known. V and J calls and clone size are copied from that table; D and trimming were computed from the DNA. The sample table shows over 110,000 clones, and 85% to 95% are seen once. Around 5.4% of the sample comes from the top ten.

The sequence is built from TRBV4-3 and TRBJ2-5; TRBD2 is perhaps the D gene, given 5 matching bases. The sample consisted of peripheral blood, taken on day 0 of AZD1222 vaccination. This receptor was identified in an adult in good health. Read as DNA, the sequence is TGCGCCAGCAGCCAAGAAAATTCCCTAGCTTCAGAGACCCAGTACTTC. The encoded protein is CASSQENSLASETQYF.